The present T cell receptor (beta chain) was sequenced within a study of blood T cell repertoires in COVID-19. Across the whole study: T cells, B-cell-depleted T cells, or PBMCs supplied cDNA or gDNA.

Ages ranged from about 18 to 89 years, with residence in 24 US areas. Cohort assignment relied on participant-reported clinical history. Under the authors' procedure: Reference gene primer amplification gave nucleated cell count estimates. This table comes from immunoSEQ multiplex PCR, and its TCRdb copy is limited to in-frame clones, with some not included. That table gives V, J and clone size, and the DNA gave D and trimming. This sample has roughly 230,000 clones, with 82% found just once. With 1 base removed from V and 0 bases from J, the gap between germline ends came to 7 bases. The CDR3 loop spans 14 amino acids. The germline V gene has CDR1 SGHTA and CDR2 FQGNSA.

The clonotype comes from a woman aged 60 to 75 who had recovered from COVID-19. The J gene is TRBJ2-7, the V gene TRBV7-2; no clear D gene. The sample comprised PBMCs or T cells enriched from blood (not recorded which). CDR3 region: CASSLGDISYEQYF. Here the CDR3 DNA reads TGTGCCAGCAGCTTAGGTGACATCTCCTACGAGCAGTACTTC.